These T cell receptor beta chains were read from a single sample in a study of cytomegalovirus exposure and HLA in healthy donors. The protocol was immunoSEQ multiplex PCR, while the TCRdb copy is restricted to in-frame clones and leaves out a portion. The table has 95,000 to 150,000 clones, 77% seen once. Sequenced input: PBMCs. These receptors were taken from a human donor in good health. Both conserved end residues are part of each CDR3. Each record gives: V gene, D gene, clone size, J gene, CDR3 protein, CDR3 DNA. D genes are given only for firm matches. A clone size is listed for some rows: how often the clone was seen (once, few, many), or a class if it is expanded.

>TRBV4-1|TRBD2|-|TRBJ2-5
CASSQALAGIGETQYF
TGCGCCAGCAGCCAAGCCTTAGCGGGAATAGGAGAGACCCAGTACTTC
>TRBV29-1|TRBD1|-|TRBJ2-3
CSVDLRDRDRGDVELGTQYF
TGCAGCGTTGACCTAAGGGACCGGGACAGGGGGGATGTAGAACTTGGTACGCAGTATTTT
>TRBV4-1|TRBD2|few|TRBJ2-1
CASSKPSGRRPAEQFF
TGCGCCAGCAGCAAACCTAGCGGGCGTCGCCCCGCTGAGCAGTTCTTC
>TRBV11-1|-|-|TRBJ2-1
CASSPMESYNEQFF
TGTGCCAGCAGCCCCATGGAGTCCTACAATGAGCAGTTCTTC
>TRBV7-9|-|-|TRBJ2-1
CASSLVSGFGFF
TGTGCCAGCAGCTTAGTTTCGGGATTCGGGTTCTTC
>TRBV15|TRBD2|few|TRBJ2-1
CATSRDSGLAANEQFF
TGTGCCACCAGCAGAGATTCCGGACTAGCGGCCAATGAGCAGTTCTTC
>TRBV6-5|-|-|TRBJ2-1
CASSLGDEQFF
TGTGCCAGCAGTTTAGGGGATGAGCAGTTCTTC
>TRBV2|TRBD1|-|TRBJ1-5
CASSDRVGNQPQHF
TGTGCCAGCAGCGACAGGGTAGGCAATCAGCCCCAGCATTTT
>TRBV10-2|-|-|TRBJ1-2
CASMMGGPNYGYTF
TGCGCCAGCATGATGGGGGGACCTAACTATGGCTACACCTTC
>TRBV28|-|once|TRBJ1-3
CASLPGFSGNTIYF
TGTGCCAGCCTCCCCGGTTTCTCTGGAAACACCATATATTTT
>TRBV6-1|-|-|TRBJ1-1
CAGARAGATEAFF
TGTGCCGGGGCTAGGGCAGGGGCCACTGAAGCTTTCTTT